This TCR beta chain stems from a study of glioma-infiltrating T cells after dendritic cell vaccination. The method was immunoSEQ multiplex PCR; TCRdb's version includes in-frame clones alone and lacks a portion of them. The sample contains about 76,000 clones, around 87% of which appear only once. Time point denoted: after dendritic cell vaccination, including at tumor progression/relapse. PBMC sampling occurred before vaccination, two weeks after the third dose, and at progression. The germline V gene encodes CDR1 SGHDT and CDR2 YYEEEE. CDR3 length equals 14 residues. With V trimmed by 0 bases and J by 8 bases, 4 bases remained unmatched.

This TCR derives from a human donor with glioblastoma. The material was blood, obtained after dendritic cell vaccination. The gene calls are TRBV5-6 and TRBJ2-1; 8 bases are shared with TRBD2. The CDR3 here is CASSLGLASDEQFF. The CDR3 bases are TGTGCCAGCAGCTTGGGACTAGCGAGCGATGAGCAGTTCTTC.